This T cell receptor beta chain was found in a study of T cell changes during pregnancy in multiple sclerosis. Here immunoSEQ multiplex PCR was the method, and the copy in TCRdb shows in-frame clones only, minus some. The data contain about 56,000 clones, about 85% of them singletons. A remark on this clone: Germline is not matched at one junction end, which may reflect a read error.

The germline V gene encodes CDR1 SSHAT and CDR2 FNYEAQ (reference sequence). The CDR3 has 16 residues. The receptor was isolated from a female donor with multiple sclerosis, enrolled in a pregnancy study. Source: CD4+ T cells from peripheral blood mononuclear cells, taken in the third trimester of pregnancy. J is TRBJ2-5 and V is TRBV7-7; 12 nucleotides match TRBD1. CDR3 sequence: CASSVAPGTGGETQYF. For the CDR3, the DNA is TGTGCCAGCAGCGTAGCCCCCGGGACAGGGGGCGAGACCCAGTACTTC.